This T cell receptor beta chain was sequenced for a study of cytotoxic CD8 clonotypes in ibrutinib-treated CLL. Study-wide context: Mean values per sample were hundreds of thousands of productive templates and 94,082 productive rearrangements. Study-level findings and limits: Rising at ibrutinib response, clonality subsequently fell back toward baseline at progression. In comparison with age-matched healthy donors, baseline clonality was higher and tracked circulating CD8+ T-cell counts. Under therapy, public clonotypes either contracted or stayed stable, and they were uncommon.

Trimming cost V 5 bases and J 0 bases; bases outside gene matches: 4. The V gene's germline CDR1 is SNHLY and CDR2 FYNNEI. The CDR3 contains 15 residues. Profiling relied on immunoSEQ multiplex PCR, and the TCRdb table lists in-frame clones only, not all of them. The sample lists 40,000 to 60,000 clones, about half occurring once. The sample holds a few counts of this clone. Its antigen is undetermined. This specimen consisted of PBMCs, obtained after 12 months of ibrutinib treatment. The rearrangement uses TRBV2 and TRBJ2-3, with 8 bases lining up with TRBD1. The TCR sequence derives from a human donor with chronic lymphocytic leukemia. The CDR3, as DNA: TGTGCCAGCAGTTCCGGGACAGGTAGCACAGATACGCAGTATTTT. Protein: CASSSGTGSTDTQYF.